This T cell receptor (beta chain) was captured by sequencing in a study of tumor-infiltrating lymphocytes in oesophageal squamous cell carcinoma. Germline loops: CDR1 SQVTM, CDR2 ANQGSEA. V trimming: 7 bases; J trimming: 13 bases; junction bases outside the gene matches: 10. CDR3 length: 12 amino acids. Using its own MiXCR run on the PCR reads, TCRdb lists one record per CDR3 protein. The sample has approximately 9,700 distinct CDR3 sequences, about three fifths seen once. The rearrangement links TRBV29-1 to TRBJ2-4, with 10 bases matching TRBD1. The sample taken for sequencing was esophageal tumor tissue. The receptor was derived from a male donor with esophageal squamous cell carcinoma. The CDR3 sequence is CSARTGGNEQYF. The CDR3 DNA sequence: TGCAGCGCCAGGACAGGGGGGAATGAGCAGTACTTC.